The 21 T cell receptor beta chains presented below share a single source sample, sequenced in a study of blood T cell repertoires in COVID-19. Method: immunoSEQ multiplex PCR; TCRdb's copy keeps in-frame clones and lacks some. This sample carries 250,000 or so clones, roughly 87% of them seen once, and the ten largest clones take around 4.6%. Sequencing was carried out using peripheral blood. These receptors were obtained from a woman between 40 and 55 years old who had recovered from COVID-19.

V and J are TRBV18 and TRBJ2-3; D possibly corresponds to TRBD2 (5 bases). Germline V lookup: CDR1 KGHSH, CDR2 LQKENI. Trimming removed 4 bases from V and 0 bases from J, with 11 bases in between. This CDR3 is built from 15 residues. The CDR3 DNA reads TGTGCCAGCTCACTTGTTGAGGGCAGCACAGATACGCAGTATTTT. This sequence encodes CASSLVEGSTDTQYF.

As to this clone: The sample carries other DNA sequences with the same CDR3. The rearrangement joins TRBV3-1 (or the pseudogene TRBV3-2) to TRBJ2-5; D uncertain. Germline V gene data show CDR1 as LGHDT and CDR2 as YNNKEL (reference sequence). Trimming took 1 base from V and 4 from J, leaving 10 bases between them. The CDR3 runs 14 residues. In DNA, the CDR3 is TGTGCCAGCAGCCAAGGGGCAGGTGTAGAGACCCAGTACTTC. Its translation: CASSQGAGVETQYF.

This rearrangement joins TRBV28 to TRBJ1-5, with TRBD1 matching 9 bases. In germline, CDR1 is MDHEN, CDR2 SYDVKM. The CDR3 covers 15 residues. J was trimmed by 3 bases and V by 9 bases; bases with no gene match: 9. This CDR3 reads CASGRRTGVNQPQHF. The CDR3 nucleotides are TGTGCCAGTGGAAGGAGGACAGGGGTCAATCAGCCCCAGCATTTT.

The rearrangement links TRBV6-5 to TRBJ1-1; TRBD1 matches at 9 bases. V shed 5 bases and J 4 bases; nucleotides not matched to a gene: 5. CDR3 size: 14 residues. Germline V CDR1 and CDR2: MNHEY, SVGAGI. The CDR3 protein is CASSRDRASTEAFF. CDR3 nucleotide sequence: TGTGCCAGCAGTAGGGACAGGGCGAGCACTGAAGCTTTCTTT.

The rearrangement uses TRBV10-3 and TRBJ2-1, with 8 positions matching TRBD2. The CDR3 is 14 amino acids. V was pared by 8 bases and J by 6 bases, with 9 bases of the junction left unmatched. Germline V gene sequence: CDR1 ENHRY, CDR2 SYGVKD. CDR3 sequence (DNA): TGTGCCATCCAACCCGCGGGGGGTTTCAATGAGCAGTTCTTC. The encoded protein is CAIQPAGGFNEQFF.

J is TRBJ1-5 and V is TRBV6-2 or TRBV6-3, with D possibly matching TRBD1 (5 bases). This CDR3 region has 18 residues. Germline lookup yields CDR1 MNHEY and CDR2 SVGEGT. The V end was cut by 6 bases, the J end by 3 bases, with 24 bases between. CDR3 protein: CASSRGIERDALNQPQHF. The CDR3 DNA reads as TGTGCCAGCAGCCGCGGGATCGAACGGGACGCCCTCAATCAGCCCCAGCATTTT.

The chain couples TRBV6-2 or TRBV6-3 to TRBJ1-5; TRBD1 matches at 7 bases. Per germline, CDR1 MNHEY and CDR2 SVGEGT. After removal of 6 bases from V and 7 bases from J, the junction contained 6 bases not matched to a gene. This CDR3 has 13 residues. CDR3 sequence reads: CASSDRAGQPQHF. CDR3 coding DNA: TGTGCCAGCAGCGACAGGGCCGGGCAGCCCCAGCATTTT.

The rearrangement links TRBV6-1 to TRBJ1-6, with TRBD1 matching 8 bases. From germline, CDR1 is MNHNS and CDR2 SASEGT. This CDR3 has 15 amino acids. The V segment lost 3 bases and the J segment 5 bases; nucleotides outside the gene matches: 3. The CDR3 spells CASSDRGPNNSPLHF. DNA of the CDR3: TGTGCCAGCAGTGACAGGGGGCCAAATAATTCACCCCTCCACTTT.

The chain combines TRBV10-2 with TRBJ1-4; D unresolved. The CDR3 consists of 14 residues. The V and J ends lost 3 bases and 0 bases respectively, with 5 bases between them. The germline V gene encodes CDR1 WSHSY and CDR2 SAAADI. The CDR3 region has the DNA TGCGCCAGCAGTGACCCGGCAACTAATGAAAAACTGTTTTTT. Translated, it gives CASSDPATNEKLFF.

This clone has just one count. The chain combines TRBV29-1 with TRBJ2-1, with 10 nucleotides matching TRBD1. The junction had 7 bases not matched to a gene; V was cut back by 5 bases and J by 6 bases. Germline loops: CDR1 SQVTM, CDR2 ANQGSEA. The CDR3 sequence is 14 residues long. The CDR3 DNA is TGCAGCGTTCTCCGGGACAGGGGTTCCAATGAGCAGTTCTTC. As protein: CSVLRDRGSNEQFF.

The V gene is TRBV10-3, the J gene TRBJ2-5; weak D call: TRBD2 (6 bases). Germline CDR1 is ENHRY and CDR2 is SYGVKD. The germline V and J ends were trimmed by 4 bases and 4 bases, with 7 bases remaining between them. The length of the CDR3 is 12 residues. The CDR3 sequence is CAISAGGETQYF. CDR3 sequence (DNA): TGTGCCATCAGTGCCGGGGGAGAGACCCAGTACTTC.

This clone was detected a few times. The chain recombines TRBV6-6 with TRBJ1-5; tentatively, D is TRBD1 (6 bases). In germline, CDR1 is MNHNY, CDR2 SVGAGI (reference sequence). CDR3 size: 15 residues. V lost 6 bases to trimming and J lost 0 bases, with 12 bases between them. Here the CDR3 reads CASSTGHNSNQPQHF. The CDR3 coding sequence is TGTGCCAGCAGCACGGGACACAATAGCAATCAGCCCCAGCATTTT.

The rearrangement uses TRBV5-8 and TRBJ2-3, with 8 bases aligning to TRBD1. This CDR3 contains 16 residues. V shed 0 bases and J 1 base; nucleotides not matched to a gene: 4. Germline loops: CDR1 SGHTS, CDR2 YDEGEE. CDR3 DNA sequence: TGTGCCAGCAGCTTGGCTTTGGACAGGGGCACAGATACGCAGTATTTT. Its protein is CASSLALDRGTDTQYF.

This clone was observed once. The chain uses TRBV27 and TRBJ2-7; TRBD1 matches at 9 bases. Per the germline V gene, CDR1 is MNHEY and CDR2 is SMNVEV (reference sequence). The V segment lost 4 bases and the J segment 4 bases; nucleotides outside the gene matches: 5. The CDR3 spans 14 residues. CDR3 sequence (DNA): TGTGCCAGCAGTTCCGGGACAGGGTTATACGAGCAGTACGTC. Encoded protein: CASSSGTGLYEQYV.

V usage is TRBV7-2 and J usage is TRBJ2-7; maybe TRBD1 (6 bases). V was pared by 2 bases and J by 12 bases, with 17 bases between. Germline V gene sequence: CDR1 SGHTA, CDR2 FQGNSA. The CDR3 is 13 amino acids. The CDR3 DNA reads as TGTGCCAGCAGCTTAAACCCCGACAGGCGATGGTACGTC. Its protein is CASSLNPDRRWYV.

The chain joins TRBV15 to TRBJ2-6; TRBD1 agrees at 10 bases. From germline, CDR1 is LNHNV and CDR2 YYDKDF (reference sequence). The trim removed 5 bases at V and 3 bases at J, leaving 7 bases unmatched. This CDR3 contains 17 residues. The CDR3, as DNA: TGTGCCACCAGCCGTCGGGACAGGGGTGTTGGGGCCAACGTCCTGACTTTC. It yields the protein CATSRRDRGVGANVLTF. Complete variable domain (other parts from reference TRBV15 and TRBJ2-6): DAMVIQNPRYQVTQFGKPVTLSCSQTLNHNVMYWYQQKSSQAPKLLFHYYDKDFNNEADTPDNFQSRRPNTSFCFLDIRSPGLGDTAMYLCATSRRDRGVGANVLTFGAGSRLTVL.

The V and J genes are TRBV19 and TRBJ1-1; TRBD1 matches at 8 bases. CDR1 LNHDA and CDR2 SQIVND come from the germline V gene (reference sequence). J gave up 3 bases and V 7 bases, and 7 bases lay outside the gene matches. This CDR3 contains 14 residues. The chain's CDR3 is CASISDRDHTEAFF. DNA of the CDR3: TGTGCCAGTATCTCGGACAGGGACCACACTGAAGCTTTCTTT.

V gene TRBV23-1 combines with J gene TRBJ1-2; tentatively, D is TRBD1 (6 bases). TRBV23-1 is annotated as an ORF whose role is uncertain. Trimming removed 2 bases from V and 0 bases from J, with 16 bases in between. The CDR3 sequence is 17 residues long. The CDR3: CASSQHSREGANYGYTF. DNA of the CDR3: TGCGCCAGCAGTCAACATTCTAGGGAGGGGGCTAACTATGGCTACACCTTC.

The genes are TRBV20-1 and TRBJ1-1, with D unresolved. The ends were cut back, 3 bases at V and 1 base at J, with 15 bases in the middle. The CDR3 is 15 residues long. The germline CDR1 and CDR2 sequences are DFQATT and SNEGSKA (reference sequence). The CDR3 loop reads CSASDSGSRNTEAFF. In DNA, the CDR3 is TGCAGTGCTAGTGATAGTGGGAGCAGGAACACTGAAGCTTTCTTT.

This rearrangement joins TRBV30 to TRBJ1-1, with D possibly being TRBD1 (6 bases). Per germline, CDR1 GTSNPN and CDR2 SVGIG (reference sequence). CDR3 size: 14 residues. The V end was cut by 8 bases, the J end by 2 bases, with 18 bases between. Written as DNA, the CDR3 is TGTGCCGCCAAGGTTACAGGGTTCAACACTGAAGCTTTCTTT. Translating it yields CAAKVTGFNTEAFF.

This rearrangement joins TRBV9 to TRBJ1-6; perhaps TRBD1 as D (5 bases). CDR1 SGDLS and CDR2 YYNGEE come from the germline V gene. Trimming took 4 bases from V and 7 from J, leaving 12 bases between them. This CDR3 is 14 amino acids long. CDR3 sequence: CASSYQGANSPLHF. In DNA, the CDR3 is TGTGCCAGCAGCTACCAGGGCGCAAATTCACCCCTCCACTTT. The variable domain in full, with the rest retrieved from reference TRBV9 and TRBJ1-6, is DSGVTQTPKHLITATGQRVTLRCSPRSGDLSVYWYQQSLDQGLQFLIQYYNGEERAKGNILERFSAQQFPDLHSELNLSSLELGDSALYFCASSYQGANSPLHFGNGTRLTVT.